The table lists the clone carrying this TCR beta chain with many counts. Its antigen is unknown. The data stem from a study of neurological immune-mediated disorders. Overall study findings and caveats: The absence of shared CDR3 amino acid sequences among expanded clones across subjects suggests private repertoires in all groups. Association of the multiple sclerosis repertoire cluster with clinical or MRI features was not observed for any feature.

CDR1 and CDR2 (germline): SQVTM, ANQGSEA. Trimming cost V 6 bases and J 1 base, with 9 bases left between them. The CDR3 loop spans 12 amino acids. TCRdb recomputed calls from the 5' RACE reads with MiXCR, one row per CDR3 protein. The sample lists over 45,000 distinct CDR3 sequences, approximately 3.6% seen once, with roughly 2% in the top ten. This TCR was sampled from a woman aged 40-49 years with multiple sclerosis. The chain has TRBV29-1 and TRBJ2-5; D gene uncertain. Sequences were obtained from CD4+ T cells from blood. CDR3 loop: CSVAPSQETQYF. The CDR3 coding sequence is TGCAGCGTCGCGCCAAGCCAAGAGACCCAGTACTTC.